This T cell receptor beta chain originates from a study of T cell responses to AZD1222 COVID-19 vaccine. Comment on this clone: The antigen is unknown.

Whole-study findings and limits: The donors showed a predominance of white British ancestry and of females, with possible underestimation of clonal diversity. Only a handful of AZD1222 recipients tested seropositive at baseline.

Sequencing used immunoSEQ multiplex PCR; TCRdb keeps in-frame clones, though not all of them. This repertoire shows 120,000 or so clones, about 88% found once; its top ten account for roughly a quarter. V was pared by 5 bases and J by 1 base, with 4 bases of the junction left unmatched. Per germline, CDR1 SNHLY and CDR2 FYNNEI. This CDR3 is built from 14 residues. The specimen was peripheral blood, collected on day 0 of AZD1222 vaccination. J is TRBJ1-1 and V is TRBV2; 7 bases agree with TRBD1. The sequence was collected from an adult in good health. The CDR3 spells CASSQTGWNTEAFF. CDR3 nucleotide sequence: TGTGCCAGCAGTCAGACAGGGTGGAACACTGAAGCTTTCTTT.